One T cell receptor (beta chain) is described in this entry. Its antigen remains unknown. This record comes from a study of blood T cells in healthy people across ages. General study findings and limits: Naive CD4+ cell counts and diversity both ran higher in long-lived than in aged donors.

The CDR3 is 14 amino acids. Germline CDR1 is DFQATT and CDR2 is SNEGSKA (reference sequence). The V and J ends lost 5 bases and 1 base respectively, with 15 bases between them. Sample-barcoded 5' priming and a J-beta primer mix drove a second PCR of roughly 6 to 12 cycles. CDR3-containing paired-end reads numbering at least 2.5 million came from each sample. TCRdb reprocessed the 5' RACE reads with MiXCR, giving one entry per CDR3 protein. This sample carries about 1.5 million distinct CDR3 sequences, 35% to 45% of them seen once, and the ten largest clones take roughly 7.9%. The receptor's source is a woman aged 18-29 years in good health. V is TRBV20-1 and J is TRBJ2-7; possibly TRBD1 or TRBD2 for D (6 bases each). Sample: blood. CDR3 bases: TGCAGTGCTCGTCCTCCGGGGGCTTCCTACGAGCAGTACTTC. Protein: CSARPPGASYEQYF.